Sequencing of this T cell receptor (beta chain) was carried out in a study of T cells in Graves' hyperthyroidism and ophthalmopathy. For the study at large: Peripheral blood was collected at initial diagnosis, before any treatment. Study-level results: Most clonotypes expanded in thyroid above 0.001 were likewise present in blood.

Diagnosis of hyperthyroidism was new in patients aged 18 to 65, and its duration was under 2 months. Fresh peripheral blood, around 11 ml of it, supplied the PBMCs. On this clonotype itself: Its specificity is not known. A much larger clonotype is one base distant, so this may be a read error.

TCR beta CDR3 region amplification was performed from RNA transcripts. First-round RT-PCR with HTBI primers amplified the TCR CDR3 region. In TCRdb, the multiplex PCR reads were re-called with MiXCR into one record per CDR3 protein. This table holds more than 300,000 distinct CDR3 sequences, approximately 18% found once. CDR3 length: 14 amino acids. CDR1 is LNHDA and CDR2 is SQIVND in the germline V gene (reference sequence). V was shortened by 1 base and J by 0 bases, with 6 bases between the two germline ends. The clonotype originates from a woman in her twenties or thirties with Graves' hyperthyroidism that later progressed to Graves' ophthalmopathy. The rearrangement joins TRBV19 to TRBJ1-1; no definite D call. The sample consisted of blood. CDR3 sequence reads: CASSIVHVNTEAFF. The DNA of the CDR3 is TGTGCCAGTAGTATAGTACACGTGAACACTGAAGCTTTCTTT.